Ten or more counts support the clone carrying this T cell receptor (beta chain). Its matching antigen is unknown. The sample belongs to a study of CD8 T cells in ankylosing spondylitis. Study findings and constraints: Disease-linked clones bore a CD8+ phenotype, appearing relatively rarely in peripheral blood. Reportedly, disease-linked clones are significantly enriched in ankylosing spondylitis patients' matched synovial fluid. Made up of several highly homologous variants, a TCR beta motif appeared characteristic of ankylosing spondylitis blood.

Looked up from germline, CDR1 is MNHEY and CDR2 is SMNVEV (reference sequence). The V end was cut by 4 bases, the J end by 6 bases, with 14 bases between. The CDR3 is 14 residues long. With molecular barcodes, quantitative 5'-RACE was used to make the TCR beta libraries. Each CDR3 protein is one row after TCRdb ran MiXCR on the 5' RACE reads. Of around 230,000 distinct CDR3 sequences listed, roughly 8.6% are singletons. This TCR came from a male donor with ankylosing spondylitis or in good health (not recorded which). The chain has TRBV27 and TRBJ2-3; tentatively, D is TRBD1 (6 bases). The sample taken for sequencing was blood, either unsorted or a sorted T cell fraction (not recorded which). CDR3: CASSSRGHKDTQYF. DNA for the CDR3: TGTGCCAGCAGTTCCAGGGGCCACAAGGATACGCAGTATTTT.